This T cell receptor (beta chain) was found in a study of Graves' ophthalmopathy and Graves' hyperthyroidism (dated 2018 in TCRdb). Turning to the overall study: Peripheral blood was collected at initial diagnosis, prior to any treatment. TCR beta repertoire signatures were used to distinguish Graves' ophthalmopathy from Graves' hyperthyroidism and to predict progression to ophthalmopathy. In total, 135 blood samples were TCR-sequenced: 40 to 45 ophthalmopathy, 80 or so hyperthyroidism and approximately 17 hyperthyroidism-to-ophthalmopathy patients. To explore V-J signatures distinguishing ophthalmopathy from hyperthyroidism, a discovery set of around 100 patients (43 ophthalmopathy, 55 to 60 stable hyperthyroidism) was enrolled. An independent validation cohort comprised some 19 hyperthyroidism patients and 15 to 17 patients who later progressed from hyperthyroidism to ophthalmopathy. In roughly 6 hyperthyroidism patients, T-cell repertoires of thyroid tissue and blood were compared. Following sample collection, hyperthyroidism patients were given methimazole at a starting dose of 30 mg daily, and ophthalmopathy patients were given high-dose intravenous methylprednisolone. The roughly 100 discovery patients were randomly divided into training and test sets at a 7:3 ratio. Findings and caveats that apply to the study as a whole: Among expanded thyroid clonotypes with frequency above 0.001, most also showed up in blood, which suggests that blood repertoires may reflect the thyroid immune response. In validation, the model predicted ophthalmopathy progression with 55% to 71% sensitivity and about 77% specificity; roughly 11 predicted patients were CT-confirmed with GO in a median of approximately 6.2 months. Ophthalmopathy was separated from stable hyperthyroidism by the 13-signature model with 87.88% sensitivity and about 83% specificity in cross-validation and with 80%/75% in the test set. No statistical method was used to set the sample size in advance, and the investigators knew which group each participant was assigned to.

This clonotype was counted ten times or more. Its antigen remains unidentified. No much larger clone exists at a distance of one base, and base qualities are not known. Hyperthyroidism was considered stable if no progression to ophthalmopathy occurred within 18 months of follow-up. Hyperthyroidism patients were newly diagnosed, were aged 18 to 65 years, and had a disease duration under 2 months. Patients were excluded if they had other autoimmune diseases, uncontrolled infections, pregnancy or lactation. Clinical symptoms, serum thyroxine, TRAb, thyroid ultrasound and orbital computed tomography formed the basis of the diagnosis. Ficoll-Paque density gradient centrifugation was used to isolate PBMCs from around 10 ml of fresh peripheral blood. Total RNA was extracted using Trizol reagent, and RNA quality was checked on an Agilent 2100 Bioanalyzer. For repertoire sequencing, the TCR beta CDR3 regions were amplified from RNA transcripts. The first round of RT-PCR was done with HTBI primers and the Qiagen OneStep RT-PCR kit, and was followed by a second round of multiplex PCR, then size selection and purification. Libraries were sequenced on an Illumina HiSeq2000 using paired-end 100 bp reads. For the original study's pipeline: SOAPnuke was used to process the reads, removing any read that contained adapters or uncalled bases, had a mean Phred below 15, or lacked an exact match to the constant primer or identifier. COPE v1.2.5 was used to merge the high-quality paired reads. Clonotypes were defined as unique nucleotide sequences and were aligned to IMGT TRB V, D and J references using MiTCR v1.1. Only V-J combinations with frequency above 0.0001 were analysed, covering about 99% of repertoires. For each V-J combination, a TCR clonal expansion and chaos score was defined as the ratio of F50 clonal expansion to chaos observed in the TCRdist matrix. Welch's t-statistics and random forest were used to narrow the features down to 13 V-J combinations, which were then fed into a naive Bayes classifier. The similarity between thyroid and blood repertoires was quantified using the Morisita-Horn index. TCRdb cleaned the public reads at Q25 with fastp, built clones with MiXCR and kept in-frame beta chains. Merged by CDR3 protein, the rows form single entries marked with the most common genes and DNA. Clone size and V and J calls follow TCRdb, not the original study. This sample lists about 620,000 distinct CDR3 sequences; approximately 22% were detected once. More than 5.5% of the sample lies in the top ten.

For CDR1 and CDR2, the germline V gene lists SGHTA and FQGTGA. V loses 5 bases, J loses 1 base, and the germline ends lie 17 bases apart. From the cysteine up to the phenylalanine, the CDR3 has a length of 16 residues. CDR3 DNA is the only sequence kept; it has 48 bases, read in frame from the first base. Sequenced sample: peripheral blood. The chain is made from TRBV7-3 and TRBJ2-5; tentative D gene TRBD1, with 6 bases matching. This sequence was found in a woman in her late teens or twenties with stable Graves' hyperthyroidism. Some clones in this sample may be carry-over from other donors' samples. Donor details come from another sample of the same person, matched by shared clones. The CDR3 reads CASSPQAGAVQETQYF. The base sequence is TGTGCCAGCAGCCCCCAGGCAGGGGCGGTCCAAGAGACCCAGTACTTC.